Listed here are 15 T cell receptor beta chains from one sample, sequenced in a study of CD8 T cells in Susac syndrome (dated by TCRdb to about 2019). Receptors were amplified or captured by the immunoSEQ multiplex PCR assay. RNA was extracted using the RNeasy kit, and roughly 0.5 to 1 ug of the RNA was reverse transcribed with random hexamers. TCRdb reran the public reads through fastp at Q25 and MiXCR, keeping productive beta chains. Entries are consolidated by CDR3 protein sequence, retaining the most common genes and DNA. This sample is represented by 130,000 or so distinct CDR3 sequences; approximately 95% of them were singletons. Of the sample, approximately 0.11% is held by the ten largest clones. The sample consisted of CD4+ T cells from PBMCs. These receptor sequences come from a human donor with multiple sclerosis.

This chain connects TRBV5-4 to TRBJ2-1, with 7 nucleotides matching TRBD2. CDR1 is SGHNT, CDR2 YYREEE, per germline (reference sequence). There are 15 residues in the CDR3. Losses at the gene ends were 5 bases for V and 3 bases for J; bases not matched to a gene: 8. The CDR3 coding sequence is TGTGCCAGCAGGGGACCTAGCGGAAACTACAATGAGCAGTTCTTC. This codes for CASRGPSGNYNEQFF. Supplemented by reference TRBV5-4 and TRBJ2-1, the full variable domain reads ETGVTQSPTHLIKTRGQQVTLRCSSQSGHNTVSWYQQALGQGPQFIFQYYREEENGRGNFPPRFSGLQFPNYSSELNVNALELDDSALYLCASRGPSGNYNEQFFGPGTRLTVL.

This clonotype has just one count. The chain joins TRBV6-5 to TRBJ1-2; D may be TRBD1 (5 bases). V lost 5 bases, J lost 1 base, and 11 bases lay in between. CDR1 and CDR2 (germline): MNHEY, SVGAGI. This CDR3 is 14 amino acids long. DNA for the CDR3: TGTGCCAGCAGTGCGGGACTCTTTAACTATGGCTACACCTTC. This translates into CASSAGLFNYGYTF.

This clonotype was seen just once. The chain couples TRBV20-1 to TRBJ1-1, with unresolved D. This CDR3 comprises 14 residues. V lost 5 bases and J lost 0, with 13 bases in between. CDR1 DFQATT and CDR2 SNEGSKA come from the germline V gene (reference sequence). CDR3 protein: CSAPPSGMNTEAFF. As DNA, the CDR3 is TGCAGTGCTCCGCCCTCGGGTATGAACACTGAAGCTTTCTTT.

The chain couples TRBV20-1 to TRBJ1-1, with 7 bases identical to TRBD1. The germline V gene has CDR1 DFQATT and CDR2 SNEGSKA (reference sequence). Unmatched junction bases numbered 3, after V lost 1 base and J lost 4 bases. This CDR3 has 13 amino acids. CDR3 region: CSARVNRGTEAFF. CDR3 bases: TGCAGTGCTAGAGTGAACAGGGGCACTGAAGCTTTCTTT.

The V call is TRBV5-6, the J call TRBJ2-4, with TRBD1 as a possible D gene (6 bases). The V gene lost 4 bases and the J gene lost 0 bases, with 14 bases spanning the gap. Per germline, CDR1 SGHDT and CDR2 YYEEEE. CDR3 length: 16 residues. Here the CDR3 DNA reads TGTGCCAGCAGCCTTGGACAGCCCCTAGCCAAAAACATTCAGTACTTC. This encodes CASSLGQPLAKNIQYF. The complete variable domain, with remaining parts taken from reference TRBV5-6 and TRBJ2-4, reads DAGVTQSPTHLIKTRGQQVTLRCSPKSGHDTVSWYQQALGQGPQFIFQYYEEEERQRGNFPDRFSGHQFPNYSSELNVNALLLGDSALYLCASSLGQPLAKNIQYFGAGTRLSVL.

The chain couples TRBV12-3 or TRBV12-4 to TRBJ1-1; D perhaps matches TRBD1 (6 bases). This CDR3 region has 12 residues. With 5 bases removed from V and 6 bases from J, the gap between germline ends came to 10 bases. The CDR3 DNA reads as TGTGCCAGCAGTGGGCAGGGGCCTGAAGCTTTCTTT. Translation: CASSGQGPEAFF.

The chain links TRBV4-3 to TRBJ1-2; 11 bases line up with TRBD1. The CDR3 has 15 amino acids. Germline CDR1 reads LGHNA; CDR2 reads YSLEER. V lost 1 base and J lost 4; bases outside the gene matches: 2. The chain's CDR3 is CASSQAGTGGYGYTF. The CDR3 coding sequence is TGCGCCAGCAGCCAAGCCGGGACAGGGGGCTATGGCTACACCTTC.

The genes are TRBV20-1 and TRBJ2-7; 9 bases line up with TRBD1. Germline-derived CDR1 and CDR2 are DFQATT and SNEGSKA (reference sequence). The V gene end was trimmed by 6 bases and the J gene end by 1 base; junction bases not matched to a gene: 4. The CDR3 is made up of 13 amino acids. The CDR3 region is CSAAGTGSYEQYF. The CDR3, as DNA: TGCAGTGCAGCCGGGACAGGGTCCTACGAGCAGTACTTC.

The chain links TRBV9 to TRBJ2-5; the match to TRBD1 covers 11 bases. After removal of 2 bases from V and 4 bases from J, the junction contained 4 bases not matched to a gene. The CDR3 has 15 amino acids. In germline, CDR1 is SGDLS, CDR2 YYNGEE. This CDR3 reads CASSVDRGLGETQYF. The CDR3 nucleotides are TGTGCCAGCAGCGTGGACAGGGGGCTCGGAGAGACCCAGTACTTC.

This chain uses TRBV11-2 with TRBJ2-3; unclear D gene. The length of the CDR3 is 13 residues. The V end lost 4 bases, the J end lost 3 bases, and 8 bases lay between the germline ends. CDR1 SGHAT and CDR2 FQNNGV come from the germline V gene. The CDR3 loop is CASSSRETDTQYF. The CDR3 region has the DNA TGTGCCAGCAGCTCAAGGGAAACAGATACGCAGTATTTT.

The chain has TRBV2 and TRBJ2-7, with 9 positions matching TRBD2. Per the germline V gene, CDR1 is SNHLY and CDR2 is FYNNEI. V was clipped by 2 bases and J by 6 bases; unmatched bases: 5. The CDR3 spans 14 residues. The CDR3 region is CASSERREGLEQYF. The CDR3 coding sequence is TGTGCCAGCAGTGAACGGCGGGAGGGGCTCGAGCAGTACTTC.

The CDR3 spells CASSEGRPTEAFF. CDR3 coding DNA: TGTGCCAGCAGCGAGGGACGCCCCACTGAAGCTTTCTTT. The chain uses TRBV9 and TRBJ1-1; a weak D match, TRBD1 (5 bases). The V gene's germline CDR1 is SGDLS and CDR2 YYNGEE. V was clipped by 3 bases and J by 4 bases, with 10 bases between them. This CDR3 has 13 residues.

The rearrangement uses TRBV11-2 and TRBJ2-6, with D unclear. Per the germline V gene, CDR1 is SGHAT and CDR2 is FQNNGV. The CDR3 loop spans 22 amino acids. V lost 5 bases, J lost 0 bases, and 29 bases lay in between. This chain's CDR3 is CASSEFQIGRERISSGANVLTF. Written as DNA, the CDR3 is TGTGCCAGCAGCGAATTCCAGATCGGTCGCGAGCGCATAAGCTCTGGGGCCAACGTCCTGACTTTC.

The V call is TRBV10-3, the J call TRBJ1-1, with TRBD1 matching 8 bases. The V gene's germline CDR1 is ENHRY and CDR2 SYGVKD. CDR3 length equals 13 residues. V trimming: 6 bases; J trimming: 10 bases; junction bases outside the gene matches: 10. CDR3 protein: CAIRGQGDIGAFF. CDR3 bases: TGTGCCATCAGAGGACAGGGTGATATCGGAGCTTTCTTT.

The chain's CDR3 is CATSREAVEDTQYF. In DNA, the CDR3 is TGTGCCACCAGCAGAGAAGCCGTTGAGGATACGCAGTATTTT. This sequence joins TRBV15 and TRBJ2-3; D is unclear. This CDR3 has 14 amino acids. V lost 0 bases, J lost 6 bases, and 10 bases lay in between. The germline V gene has CDR1 LNHNV and CDR2 YYDKDF (reference sequence).